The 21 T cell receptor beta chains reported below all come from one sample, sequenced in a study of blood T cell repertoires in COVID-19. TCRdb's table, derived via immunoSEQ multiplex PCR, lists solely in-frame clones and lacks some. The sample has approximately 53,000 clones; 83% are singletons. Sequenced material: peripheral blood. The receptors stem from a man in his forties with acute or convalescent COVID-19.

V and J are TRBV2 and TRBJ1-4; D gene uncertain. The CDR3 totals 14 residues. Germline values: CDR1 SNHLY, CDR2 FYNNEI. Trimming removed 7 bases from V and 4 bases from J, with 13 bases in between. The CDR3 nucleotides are TGTGCCAGCATAGGAAACCGGGTTAATGAAAAACTGTTTTTT. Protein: CASIGNRVNEKLFF. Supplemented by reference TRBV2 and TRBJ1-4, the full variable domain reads EPEVTQTPSHQVTQMGQEVILRCVPISNHLYFYWYRQILGQKVEFLVSFYNNEISEKSEIFDDQFSVERPDGSNFTLKIRSTKLEDSAMYFCASIGNRVNEKLFFGSGTQLSVL.

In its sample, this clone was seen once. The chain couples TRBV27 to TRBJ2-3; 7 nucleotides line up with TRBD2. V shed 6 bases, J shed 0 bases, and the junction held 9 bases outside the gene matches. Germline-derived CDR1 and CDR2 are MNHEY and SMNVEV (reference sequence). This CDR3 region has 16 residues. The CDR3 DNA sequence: TGTGCCAGCAGCCGACTAGCACAAACTAGCACAGATACGCAGTATTTT. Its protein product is CASSRLAQTSTDTQYF.

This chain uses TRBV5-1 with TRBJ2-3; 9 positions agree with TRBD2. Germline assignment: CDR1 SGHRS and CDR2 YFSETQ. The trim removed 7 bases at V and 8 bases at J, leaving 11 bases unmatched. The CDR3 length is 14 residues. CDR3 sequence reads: CASSERGAGGTQYF. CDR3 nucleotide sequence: TGCGCCAGCTCGGAGCGGGGGGCCGGGGGTACGCAGTATTTT.

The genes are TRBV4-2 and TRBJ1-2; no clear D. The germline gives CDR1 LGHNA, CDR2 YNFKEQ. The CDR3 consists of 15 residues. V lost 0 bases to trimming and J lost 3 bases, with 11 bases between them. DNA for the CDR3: TGTGCCAGCAGCCAAGAGCTGGGCCCGGACTATGGCTACACCTTC. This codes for CASSQELGPDYGYTF.

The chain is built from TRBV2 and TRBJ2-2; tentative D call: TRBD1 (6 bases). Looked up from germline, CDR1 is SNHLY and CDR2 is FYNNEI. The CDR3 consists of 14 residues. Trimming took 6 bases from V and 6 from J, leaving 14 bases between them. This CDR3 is CASRRGMGSGELFF. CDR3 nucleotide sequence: TGTGCCAGCAGGAGGGGGATGGGTTCCGGGGAGCTGTTTTTT.

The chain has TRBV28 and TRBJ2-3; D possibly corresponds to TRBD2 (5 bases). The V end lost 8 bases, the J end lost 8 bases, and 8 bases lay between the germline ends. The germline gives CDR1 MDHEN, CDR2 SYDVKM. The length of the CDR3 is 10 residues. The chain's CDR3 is CASGGGTQYF. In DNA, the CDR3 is TGTGCCAGCGGAGGTGGTACGCAGTATTTT.

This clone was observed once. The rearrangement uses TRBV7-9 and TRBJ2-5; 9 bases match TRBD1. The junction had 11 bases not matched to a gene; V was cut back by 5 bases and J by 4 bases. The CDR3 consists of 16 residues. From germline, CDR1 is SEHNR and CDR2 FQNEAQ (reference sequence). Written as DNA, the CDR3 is TGTGCCAGCAGCCCTGGTGACAGGGGGGCCGGAGAGACCCAGTACTTC. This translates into CASSPGDRGAGETQYF.

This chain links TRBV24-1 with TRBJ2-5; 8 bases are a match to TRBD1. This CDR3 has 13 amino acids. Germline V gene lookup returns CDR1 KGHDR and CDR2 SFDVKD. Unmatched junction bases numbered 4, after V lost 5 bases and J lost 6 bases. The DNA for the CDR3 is TGTGCCACCAGTGCAGGGGGCTCCAAGACCCAGTACTTC. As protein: CATSAGGSKTQYF.

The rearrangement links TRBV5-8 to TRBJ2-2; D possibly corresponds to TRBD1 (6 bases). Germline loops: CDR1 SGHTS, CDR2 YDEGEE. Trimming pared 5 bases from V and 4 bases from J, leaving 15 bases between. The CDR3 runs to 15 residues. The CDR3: CASSLGASPTGELFF. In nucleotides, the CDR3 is TGTGCCAGCAGTCTGGGGGCTAGTCCCACCGGGGAGCTGTTTTTT. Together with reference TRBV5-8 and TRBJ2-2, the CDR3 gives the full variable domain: EAGVTQSPTHLIKTRGQQATLRCSPISGHTSVYWYQQALGLGLQFLLWYDEGEERNRGNFPPRFSGRQFPNYSSELNVNALELEDSALYLCASSLGASPTGELFFGEGSRLTVL.

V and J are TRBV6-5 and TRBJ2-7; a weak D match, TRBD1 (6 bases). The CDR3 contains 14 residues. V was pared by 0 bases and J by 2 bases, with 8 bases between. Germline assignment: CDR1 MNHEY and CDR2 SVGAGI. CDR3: CASSYSQGPYEQYV. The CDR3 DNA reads TGTGCCAGCAGTTACTCGCAGGGGCCCTACGAGCAGTACGTC.

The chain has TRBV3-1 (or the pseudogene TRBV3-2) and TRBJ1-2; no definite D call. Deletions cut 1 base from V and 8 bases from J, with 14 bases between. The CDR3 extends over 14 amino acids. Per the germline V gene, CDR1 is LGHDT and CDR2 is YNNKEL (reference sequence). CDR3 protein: CASSQGSEAVGYTF. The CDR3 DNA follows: TGTGCCAGCAGCCAAGGGTCGGAGGCGGTAGGCTACACCTTC.

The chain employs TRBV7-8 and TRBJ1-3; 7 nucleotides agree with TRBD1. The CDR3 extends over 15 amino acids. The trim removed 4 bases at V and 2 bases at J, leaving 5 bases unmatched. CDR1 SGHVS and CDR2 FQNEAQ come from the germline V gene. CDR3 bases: TGTGCCAGCAGCTCCGGGACAGCCCCTGGAAACACCATATATTTT. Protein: CASSSGTAPGNTIYF.

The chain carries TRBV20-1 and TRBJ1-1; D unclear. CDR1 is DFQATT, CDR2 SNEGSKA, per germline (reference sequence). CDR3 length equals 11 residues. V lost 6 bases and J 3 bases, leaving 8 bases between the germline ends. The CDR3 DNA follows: TGCAGTGCCCTTCCGGACACTGAAGCTTTCTTT. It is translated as CSALPDTEAFF.

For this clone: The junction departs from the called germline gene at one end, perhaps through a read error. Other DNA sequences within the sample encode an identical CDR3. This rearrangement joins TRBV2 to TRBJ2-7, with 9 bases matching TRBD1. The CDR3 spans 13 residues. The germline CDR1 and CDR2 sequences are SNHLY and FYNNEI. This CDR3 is CASSGQGLYEQYF. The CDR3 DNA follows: TGTGCCAGTAGTGGACAGGGGTTGTACGAGCAGTACTTC.

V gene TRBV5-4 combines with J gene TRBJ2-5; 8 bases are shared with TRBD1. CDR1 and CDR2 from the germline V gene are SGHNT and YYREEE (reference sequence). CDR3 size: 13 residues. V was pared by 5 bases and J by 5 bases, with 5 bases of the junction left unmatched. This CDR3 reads CASSYTGGETQYF. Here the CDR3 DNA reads TGTGCCAGCAGTTACACAGGGGGTGAGACCCAGTACTTC.

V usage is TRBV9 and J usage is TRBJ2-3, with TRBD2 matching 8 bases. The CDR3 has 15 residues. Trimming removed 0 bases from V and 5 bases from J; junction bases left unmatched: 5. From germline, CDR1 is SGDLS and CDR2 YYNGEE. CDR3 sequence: CASSVAGGIIDTQYF. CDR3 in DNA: TGTGCCAGCAGCGTAGCGGGAGGGATCATAGATACGCAGTATTTT.

For the CDR3, the DNA is TGTGCCATCAGAGCGGGCGATCTACGGGAGCAGTACTTC. Its protein product is CAIRAGDLREQYF. The genes are TRBV10-3 and TRBJ2-7; possibly TRBD2 for D (6 bases). CDR1 ENHRY and CDR2 SYGVKD come from the germline V gene. This CDR3 region has 13 residues. Trimming cost V 6 bases and J 7 bases, with 16 bases left between them.

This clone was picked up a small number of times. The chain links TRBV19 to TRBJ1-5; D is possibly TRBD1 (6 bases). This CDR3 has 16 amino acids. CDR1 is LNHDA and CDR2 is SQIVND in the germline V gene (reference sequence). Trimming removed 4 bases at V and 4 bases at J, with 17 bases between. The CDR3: CASSKGTPRRNQPQHF. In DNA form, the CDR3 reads TGTGCCAGTAGTAAAGGGACACCGAGGAGGAATCAGCCCCAGCATTTT.

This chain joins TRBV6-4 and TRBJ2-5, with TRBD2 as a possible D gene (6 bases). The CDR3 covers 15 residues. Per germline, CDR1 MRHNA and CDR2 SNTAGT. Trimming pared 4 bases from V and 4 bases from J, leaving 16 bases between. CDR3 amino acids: CASSGRLEGGETQYF. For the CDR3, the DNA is TGTGCCAGCAGTGGAAGACTAGAGGGAGGAGAGACCCAGTACTTC.

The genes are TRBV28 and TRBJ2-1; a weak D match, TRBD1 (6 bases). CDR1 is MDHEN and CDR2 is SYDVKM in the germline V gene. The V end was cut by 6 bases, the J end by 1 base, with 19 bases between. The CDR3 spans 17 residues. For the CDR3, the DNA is TGTGCCAGCAGAAATATCAGGGGTTCGTCTTCCTACAATGAGCAGTTCTTC. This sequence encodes CASRNIRGSSSYNEQFF.

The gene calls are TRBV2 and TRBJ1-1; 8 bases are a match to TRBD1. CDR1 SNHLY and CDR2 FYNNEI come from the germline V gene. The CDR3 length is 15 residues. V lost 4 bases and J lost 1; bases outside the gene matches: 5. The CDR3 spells CASSARTGQNTEAFF. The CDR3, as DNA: TGTGCCAGCAGTGCCCGGACAGGGCAGAACACTGAAGCTTTCTTT.